This is a list of T cell receptor beta chains from one sample in a study of neoadjuvant anti-PD-1 for oral cavity cancer. Using immunoSEQ multiplex PCR, the repertoire was profiled, and TCRdb retains in-frame clones only, with some absent. This repertoire shows roughly 14,000 clones, 60% to 80% found once; its top ten account for 3% to 3.5%. The starting material was PBMCs, obtained before nivolumab (anti-PD-1) treatment. The receptor source for this set is a person aged 40 to 85 with oral cavity squamous cell carcinoma. The CDR3 runs from the conserved cysteine through the conserved F or W. The D gene is left open where the match is weak. Expanded clones get a size class; other rows say once, few or many, or leave the size out.

d_gene,j_gene,v_gene,abundance,CDR3aa,CDR3nt
.,TRBJ2-3,TRBV28,.,CASILPGLPDTQYF,TGTGCCAGCATCCTGCCGGGACTTCCCGATACGCAGTATTTT
.,TRBJ2-5,TRBV7-6,.,CASSLNEGGGETQYF,TGTGCCAGCAGCTTAAATGAGGGAGGAGGAGAGACCCAGTACTTC
TRBD1,TRBJ2-3,TRBV29-1,.,CSVDVNRGADTQYF,TGCAGCGTTGACGTCAACAGGGGAGCAGATACGCAGTATTTT
.,TRBJ2-5,TRBV4-1,.,CASSQTEGETQYF,TGCGCCAGCAGCCAAACAGAGGGAGAGACCCAGTACTTC
.,TRBJ2-7,TRBV27,.,CASSLFRGSYEQYF,TGTGCCAGCAGTTTATTTCGGGGCTCCTACGAGCAGTACTTC
.,TRBJ2-1,TRBV7-3,.,CASSLTRDNEQFF,TGTGCCAGCAGCTTAACTAGAGATAATGAGCAGTTCTTC
.,TRBJ2-2,TRBV30,once,CAWSVGRGTGELFF,TGTGCCTGGAGTGTCGGCAGGGGAACCGGGGAGCTGTTTTTT
.,TRBJ1-3,TRBV23-1,.,CASSFQPGCGNTIYF,TGCGCCAGCAGTTTCCAGCCAGGGTGTGGAAACACCATATATTTT
.,TRBJ1-2,TRBV20-1,.,CKTGGGGYTF,TGCAAGACAGGCGGTGGGGGCTACACCTTC
.,TRBJ1-5,TRBV18,.,CASSPPRSSNQPQHF,TGTGCCAGCTCACCCCCACGGAGTAGCAATCAGCCCCAGCATTTT
.,TRBJ1-2,TRBV29-1,few,CSVEERGWADYGYTF,TGCAGCGTTGAAGAGCGGGGCTGGGCGGACTATGGCTACACCTTC
.,TRBJ2-3,TRBV5-4,.,CASSLENSHIGQYF,TGTGCCAGCAGCTTGGAGAACAGTCACATAGGGCAGTATTTT
.,TRBJ1-2,TRBV27,few,CASSIQVGGGYTF,TGTGCCAGCAGCATACAAGTCGGGGGAGGCTACACCTTC
TRBD1,TRBJ1-5,TRBV19,.,CASSTGQGYQPQHF,TGTGCCAGTAGTACGGGACAGGGTTACCAGCCCCAGCATTTT
TRBD1,TRBJ1-1,TRBV5-1,.,CASSMDRGTEAFF,TGCGCCAGCAGCATGGACAGGGGCACTGAAGCTTTCTTT
.,TRBJ2-3,TRBV6-5,.,CASSYGWRTDTQYF,TGTGCCAGCAGTTACGGCTGGCGCACAGATACGCAGTATTTT
TRBD1,TRBJ1-2,TRBV28,.,CASSLDRVDYGYTF,TGTGCCAGCAGTTTGGACAGGGTAGACTATGGCTACACCTTC
.,TRBJ2-7,TRBV29-1,.,CSADTNYEQYF,TGCAGCGCCGACACTAACTACGAGCAGTACTTC
.,TRBJ2-3,TRBV11-2,.,CASSFGQPTDTQYF,TGTGCCAGCAGCTTCGGACAGCCCACAGATACGCAGTATTTT
.,TRBJ1-1,TRBV6-5,.,CASSFWAGGQTEAFF,TGTGCCAGCAGTTTCTGGGCGGGGGGGCAAACTGAAGCTTTCTTT
.,TRBJ1-1,TRBV6-5,.,CASSWTVLRTTEAFF,TGTGCCAGCAGTTGGACAGTTCTGAGGACCACTGAAGCTTTCTTT
TRBD1,TRBJ1-2,TRBV9,.,CASSARQGMGYGYTF,TGTGCCAGCAGCGCCCGACAGGGAATGGGCTATGGCTACACCTTC
.,TRBJ1-2,TRBV28,few,CASSTGHKSYGYTF,TGTGCCAGCAGTACGGGCCACAAGTCCTATGGCTACACCTTC
.,TRBJ1-3,TRBV5-1,.,CASSLVGGTGNTIYF,TGCGCCAGCAGCTTGGTAGGGGGAACTGGAAACACCATATATTTT
.,TRBJ2-1,TRBV4-1,.,CASSQRRNGYNEQFF,TGCGCCAGCAGCCAACGCCGGAACGGGTACAATGAGCAGTTCTTC
.,TRBJ1-3,TRBV9,.,CASSVGRDGNTIYF,TGTGCCAGCAGCGTAGGCAGGGATGGAAACACCATATATTTT
.,TRBJ1-2,TRBV7-9,.,CASSATGLPF,TGTGCCAGCAGCGCGACAGGCCTCCCCTTC
.,TRBJ1-1,TRBV19,.,CASSIGLRMNTEAFF,TGTGCCAGTAGTATAGGACTCCGCATGAACACTGAAGCTTTCTTT
.,TRBJ1-2,TRBV5-1,few,CASSLDSGYGYTF,TGCGCCAGCAGCTTGGACTCAGGCTATGGCTACACCTTC
.,TRBJ1-1,TRBV5-1,few,CASSPEGARNTEAFF,TGCGCCAGCAGCCCTGAGGGAGCACGGAACACTGAAGCTTTCTTT
.,TRBJ1-1,TRBV4-2,few,CASSGPLDSRSTEAFF,TGTGCCAGCAGCGGCCCCCTGGACAGCCGATCGACTGAAGCTTTCTTT
.,TRBJ1-4,TRBV7-3,few,CASSLNGRLNEKLFF,TGTGCCAGCAGCTTAAACGGGCGTCTTAATGAAAAACTGTTTTTT
.,TRBJ1-1,TRBV6-5,.,CASSSHTEAFF,TGTGCCAGCAGTTCTCACACTGAAGCTTTCTTT
.,TRBJ2-1,TRBV5-1,.,CASSFTTYNEQFF,TGCGCCAGCAGCTTCACGACATACAATGAGCAGTTCTTC
.,TRBJ1-3,TRBV28,.,CASSLLPANRVYF,TGTGCCAGCAGTTTACTCCCTGCAAACCGGGTATATTTT
.,TRBJ2-2,TRBV5-4,.,CASSFSFLGAGTGELFF,TGTGCCAGCAGCTTTTCGTTCCTGGGGGCCGGCACCGGGGAGCTGTTTTTT
.,TRBJ1-5,TRBV19,few,CASSLRWSELNQPQHF,TGTGCCAGTAGTCTCCGGTGGTCCGAGCTTAATCAGCCCCAGCATTTT
.,TRBJ2-7,TRBV7-8,.,CASSLRRLTSYEQYF,TGTGCCAGCAGCTTAAGGCGACTAACCTCCTACGAGCAGTACTTC
.,TRBJ2-2,TRBV11-3,few,CASSFGDGNTGELFF,TGTGCCAGCAGCTTTGGGGACGGGAACACCGGGGAGCTGTTTTTT